This T cell receptor (beta chain) derives from a study of cytomegalovirus exposure and HLA in healthy donors. This clone was seen a handful of times. Amplification used 60 Vbeta primers and 13 Jbeta primers. The assay was immunoSEQ multiplex PCR, and TCRdb's table has in-frame clones only and misses some. The data contain about 150,000 clones, roughly 74% of them seen just once; the ten biggest clones take up around 2.8%. Germline V gene data show CDR1 as SGHAT and CDR2 as FQNNGV. The CDR3 extends over 13 amino acids. With 0 bases removed from V and 5 bases from J, the gap between germline ends came to 7 bases.

The sequencing input was PBMCs. The V gene is TRBV11-2, the J gene TRBJ1-2; D gene uncertain. This receptor was taken from a man between 18 and 29 years old in good health and CMV-seronegative. The CDR3: CASSLDWTYGYTF. The DNA for the CDR3 is TGTGCCAGCAGCTTAGATTGGACTTATGGCTACACCTTC. Drawing the rest from reference TRBV11-2 and TRBJ1-2, the complete variable domain is EAGVAQSPRYKIIEKRQSVAFWCNPISGHATLYWYQQILGQGPKLLIQFQNNGVVDDSQLPKDRFSAERLKGVDSTLKIQPAKLEDSAVYLCASSLDWTYGYTFGSGTRLTVV.